This record covers a single T cell receptor beta chain. Sequencing used immunoSEQ multiplex PCR; TCRdb keeps in-frame clones, though not all of them. The table records about 86,000 clones, 93% of them present only once. This entry belongs to a study of control samples from healthy donors and cancer patients. The J segment lost 2 bases and the V segment lost 5 bases, leaving 7 bases of the junction unmatched. The CDR3 has 17 residues. The germline CDR1 and CDR2 sequences are SNHLY and FYNNEI. The TCR originated in a woman in her thirties in good health. V usage is TRBV2 and J usage is TRBJ2-6, with 9 bases matching TRBD1. Material: blood. This CDR3 is CASSITGTGPGANVLTF. The CDR3 DNA reads TGTGCCAGCAGTATTACCGGGACAGGGCCTGGGGCCAACGTCCTGACTTTC.